This T cell receptor (beta chain) was obtained from a study of Ad26.COV2.S vaccination and SARS-CoV-2 variants. Study details: Dosing was one shot or two shots 56 days apart.

Treatment meaning: 15 to 20 received Ad26.COV2.S at low or high dose, single or two shots; about 5 received placebo; per-sample allocation not given. On day 63 after the first injection, vaccine and placebo recipients gave samples. TCRdb keeps only in-frame clones here, not all; method: immunoSEQ multiplex PCR. The table has about 680,000 clones, roughly 90% seen once. The CDR3 runs to 12 residues. The V gene end was trimmed by 5 bases and the J gene end by 6 bases; junction bases not matched to a gene: 3. The receptor was derived from a person between 18 and 65 years old who received the Ad26.COV2.S COVID-19 vaccine or a placebo. The V and J genes are TRBV12-3 or TRBV12-4 and TRBJ2-5, with 7 bases lining up with TRBD1. The material was peripheral blood, obtained in a trial of Ad26.COV2.S vaccine versus placebo. As DNA, the CDR3 is TGTGCCAGCAGTCCAGGGGGAAAGACCCAGTACTTC. This translates into CASSPGGKTQYF.